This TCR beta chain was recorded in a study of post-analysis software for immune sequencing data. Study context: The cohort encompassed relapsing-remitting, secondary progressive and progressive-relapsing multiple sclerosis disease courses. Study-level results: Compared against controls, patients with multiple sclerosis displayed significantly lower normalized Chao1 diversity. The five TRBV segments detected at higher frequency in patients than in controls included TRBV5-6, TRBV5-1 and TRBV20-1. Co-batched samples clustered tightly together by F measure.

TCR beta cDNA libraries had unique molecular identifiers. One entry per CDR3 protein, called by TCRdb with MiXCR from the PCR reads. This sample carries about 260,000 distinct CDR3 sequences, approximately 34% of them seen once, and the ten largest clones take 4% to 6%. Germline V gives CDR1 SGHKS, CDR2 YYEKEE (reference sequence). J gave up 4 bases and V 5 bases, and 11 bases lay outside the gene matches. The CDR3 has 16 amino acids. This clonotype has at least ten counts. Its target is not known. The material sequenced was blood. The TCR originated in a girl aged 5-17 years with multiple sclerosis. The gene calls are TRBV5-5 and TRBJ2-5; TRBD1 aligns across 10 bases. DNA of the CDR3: TGTGCCAGCAGGGAGGCTGGACAGGGGGAATTAGAGACCCAGTACTTC. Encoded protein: CASREAGQGELETQYF.